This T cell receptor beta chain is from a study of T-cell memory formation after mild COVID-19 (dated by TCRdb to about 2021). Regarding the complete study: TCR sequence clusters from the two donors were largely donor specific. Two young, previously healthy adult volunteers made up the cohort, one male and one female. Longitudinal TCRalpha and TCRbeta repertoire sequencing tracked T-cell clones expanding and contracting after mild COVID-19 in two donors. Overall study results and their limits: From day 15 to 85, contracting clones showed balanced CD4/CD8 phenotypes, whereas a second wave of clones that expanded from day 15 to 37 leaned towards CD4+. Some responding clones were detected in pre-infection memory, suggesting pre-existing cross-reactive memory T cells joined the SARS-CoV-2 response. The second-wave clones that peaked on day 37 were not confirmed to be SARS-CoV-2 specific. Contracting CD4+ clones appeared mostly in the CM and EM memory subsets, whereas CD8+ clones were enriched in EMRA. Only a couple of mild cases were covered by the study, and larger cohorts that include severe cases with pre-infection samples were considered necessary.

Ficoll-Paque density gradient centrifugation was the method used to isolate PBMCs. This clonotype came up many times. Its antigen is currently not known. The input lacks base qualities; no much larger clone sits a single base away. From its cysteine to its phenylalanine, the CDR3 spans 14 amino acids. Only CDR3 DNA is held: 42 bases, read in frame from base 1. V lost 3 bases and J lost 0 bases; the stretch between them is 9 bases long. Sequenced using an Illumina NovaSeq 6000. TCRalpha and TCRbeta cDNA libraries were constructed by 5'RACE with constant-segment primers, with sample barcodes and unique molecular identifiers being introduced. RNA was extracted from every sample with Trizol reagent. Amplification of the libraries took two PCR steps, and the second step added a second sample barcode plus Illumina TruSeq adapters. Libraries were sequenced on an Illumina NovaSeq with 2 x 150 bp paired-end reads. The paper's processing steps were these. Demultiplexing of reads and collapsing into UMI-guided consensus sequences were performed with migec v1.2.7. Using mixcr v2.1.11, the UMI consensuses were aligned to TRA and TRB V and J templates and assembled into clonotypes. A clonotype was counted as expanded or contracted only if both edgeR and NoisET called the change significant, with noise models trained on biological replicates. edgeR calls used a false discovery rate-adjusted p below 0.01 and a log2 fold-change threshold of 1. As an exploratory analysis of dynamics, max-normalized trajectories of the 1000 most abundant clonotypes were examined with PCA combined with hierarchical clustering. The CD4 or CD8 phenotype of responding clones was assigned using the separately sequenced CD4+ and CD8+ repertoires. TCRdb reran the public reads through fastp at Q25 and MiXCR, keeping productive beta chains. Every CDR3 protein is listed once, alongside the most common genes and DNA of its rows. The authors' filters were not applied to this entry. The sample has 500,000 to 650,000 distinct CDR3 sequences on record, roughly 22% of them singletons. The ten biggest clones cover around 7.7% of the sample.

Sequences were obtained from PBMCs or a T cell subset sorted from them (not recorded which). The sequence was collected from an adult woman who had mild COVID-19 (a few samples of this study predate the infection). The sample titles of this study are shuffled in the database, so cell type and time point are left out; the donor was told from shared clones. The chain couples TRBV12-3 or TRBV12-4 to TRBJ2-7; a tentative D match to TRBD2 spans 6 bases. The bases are TGTGCCAGCAGTTTGGGGGGACCCTCCTACGAGCAGTACTTC. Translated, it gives CASSLGGPSYEQYF.